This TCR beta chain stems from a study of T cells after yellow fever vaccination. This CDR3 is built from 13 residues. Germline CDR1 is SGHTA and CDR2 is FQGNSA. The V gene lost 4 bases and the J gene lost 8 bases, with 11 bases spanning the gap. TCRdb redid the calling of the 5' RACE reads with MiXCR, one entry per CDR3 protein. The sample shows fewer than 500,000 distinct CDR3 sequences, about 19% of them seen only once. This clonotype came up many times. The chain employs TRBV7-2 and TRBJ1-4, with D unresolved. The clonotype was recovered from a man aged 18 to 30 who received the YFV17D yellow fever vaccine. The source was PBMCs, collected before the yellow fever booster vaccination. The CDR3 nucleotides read TGTGCCAGCAGCTGGGCCACCGGAGAAAAACTGTTTTTT. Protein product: CASSWATGEKLFF.